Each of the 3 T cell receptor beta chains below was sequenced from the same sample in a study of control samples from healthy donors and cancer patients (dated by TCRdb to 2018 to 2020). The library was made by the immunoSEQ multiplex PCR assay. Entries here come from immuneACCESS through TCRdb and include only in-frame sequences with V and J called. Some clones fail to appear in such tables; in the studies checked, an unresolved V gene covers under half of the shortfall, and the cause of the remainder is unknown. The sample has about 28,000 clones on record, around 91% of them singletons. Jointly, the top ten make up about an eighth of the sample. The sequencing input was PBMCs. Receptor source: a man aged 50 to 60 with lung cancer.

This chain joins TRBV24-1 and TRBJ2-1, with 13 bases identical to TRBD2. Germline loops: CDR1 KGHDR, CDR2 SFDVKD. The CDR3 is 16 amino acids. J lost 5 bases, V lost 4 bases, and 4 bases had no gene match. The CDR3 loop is CATSDPGTSGDNEQFF. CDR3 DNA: TGTGCCACCAGTGACCCAGGGACTAGCGGGGACAATGAGCAGTTCTTC.

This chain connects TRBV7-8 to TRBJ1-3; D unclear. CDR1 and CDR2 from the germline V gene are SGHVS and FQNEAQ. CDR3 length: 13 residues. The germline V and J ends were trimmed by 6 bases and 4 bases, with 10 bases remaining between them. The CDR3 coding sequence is TGTGCCAGCAGGGTAGGCCAGGGAAACACCATATATTTT. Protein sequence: CASRVGQGNTIYF.

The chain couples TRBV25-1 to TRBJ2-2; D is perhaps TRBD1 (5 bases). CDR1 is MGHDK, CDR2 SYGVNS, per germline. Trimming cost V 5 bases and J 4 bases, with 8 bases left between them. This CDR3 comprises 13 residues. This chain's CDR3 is CASSSGPTGELFF. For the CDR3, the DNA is TGTGCCAGCAGTTCAGGGCCCACCGGGGAGCTGTTTTTT.